This passage covers 14 T cell receptor beta chains from one sample sequenced in a study of blood T cell repertoires in COVID-19. Assay: immunoSEQ multiplex PCR; the TCRdb copy retains only in-frame clones and omits some. Among hundreds of thousands of clones listed, 70% to 90% were seen once. The sequenced sample consisted of peripheral blood. The source of these receptors is a woman in her fifties or sixties with COVID-19, enrolled during active disease.

The chain employs TRBV6-6 and TRBJ2-2; the match to TRBD2 covers 15 bases. V dropped 5 bases and J dropped 6; count of bases not matched to a gene: 10. Looked up from germline, CDR1 is MNHNY and CDR2 is SVGAGI (reference sequence). The CDR3 has 18 amino acids. The CDR3 DNA follows: TGTGCCAGCAGTCCGGGGACTAGCGGGGGGTCCCCCCCCGGGGAGCTGTTTTTT. The encoded protein is CASSPGTSGGSPPGELFF.

The chain combines TRBV6-5 with TRBJ2-7; 7 bases map to TRBD1. The CDR3 is 15 amino acids. V shed 0 bases and J 2 bases; nucleotides not matched to a gene: 4. The germline V gene has CDR1 MNHEY and CDR2 SVGAGI. The CDR3 bases are TGTGCCAGCAGTTACTCGACAGGGAGTCCCTACGAGCAGTACTTC. Residues: CASSYSTGSPYEQYF.

The V gene is TRBV11-2, the J gene TRBJ2-7, with TRBD2 identical over 13 bases. J was trimmed by 3 bases and V by 3 bases; bases with no gene match: 2. The length of the CDR3 is 15 residues. Per the germline V gene, CDR1 is SGHAT and CDR2 is FQNNGV. In DNA form, the CDR3 reads TGTGCCAGCAGCTTTACTAGCGGGGGGGACTACGAGCAGTACTTC. Translation gives CASSFTSGGDYEQYF. Variable domain in full (rest from reference TRBV11-2 and TRBJ2-7): EAGVAQSPRYKIIEKRQSVAFWCNPISGHATLYWYQQILGQGPKLLIQFQNNGVVDDSQLPKDRFSAERLKGVDSTLKIQPAKLEDSAVYLCASSFTSGGDYEQYFGPGTRLTVT.

The V and J genes are TRBV4-1 and TRBJ2-7; 7 nucleotides match TRBD2. V trimming: 5 bases; J trimming: 0 bases; junction bases outside the gene matches: 4. There are 14 residues in the CDR3. CDR1 MGHRA and CDR2 YSYEKL come from the germline V gene. CDR3 sequence reads: CASSSWTSSYEQYF. Written as DNA, the CDR3 is TGCGCCAGCAGCTCTTGGACTAGCTCCTACGAGCAGTACTTC.

The rearrangement links TRBV7-9 to TRBJ2-1, with 7 positions matching TRBD1. Germline trimming cut 7 bases from V and 8 bases from J; bases unmatched to any gene: 11. Germline CDR1 reads SEHNR; CDR2 reads FQNEAQ (reference sequence). CDR3 size: 14 residues. This CDR3 reads CASTRQGGGDEQFF. CDR3 coding DNA: TGTGCCAGCACCCGACAGGGTGGGGGCGATGAGCAGTTCTTC.

The chain recombines TRBV9 with TRBJ1-1; 12 nucleotides align to TRBD1. The CDR3 covers 16 residues. CDR1 and CDR2 from the germline V gene are SGDLS and YYNGEE. V gave up 3 bases and J gave up 6 bases; unmatched junction bases: 9. CDR3 in DNA: TGTGCCAGCAGCGACAGTCGGGACAGGGGGCTACCTGAAGCTTTCTTT. It specifies CASSDSRDRGLPEAFF.

The V and J genes are TRBV5-4 and TRBJ1-2; D gene unclear. The V gene lost 1 base and the J gene lost 2 bases, with 12 bases spanning the gap. The CDR3 is 15 residues long. CDR1 and CDR2 from the germline V gene are SGHNT and YYREEE (reference sequence). For the CDR3, the DNA is TGTGCCAGCAGCTTGTCACCGACGGAGAACTATGGCTACACCTTC. Translating gives CASSLSPTENYGYTF. The entire variable domain, with the rest obtained from reference TRBV5-4 and TRBJ1-2, is as follows: ETGVTQSPTHLIKTRGQQVTLRCSSQSGHNTVSWYQQALGQGPQFIFQYYREEENGRGNFPPRFSGLQFPNYSSELNVNALELDDSALYLCASSLSPTENYGYTFGSGTRLTVV.

The chain carries TRBV5-6 and TRBJ1-1; D remains unclear. This CDR3 has 15 amino acids. The germline V gene encodes CDR1 SGHDT and CDR2 YYEEEE. V was shortened by 5 bases and J by 0 bases, with 14 bases between the two germline ends. CDR3 in DNA: TGTGCCAGCAGACCTGCCGGTGGGCTGAACACTGAAGCTTTCTTT. It encodes CASRPAGGLNTEAFF.

This clone was detected once. The chain has TRBV5-1 and TRBJ2-1; TRBD2 might be the D (5 bases). The germline V and J ends were trimmed by 0 bases and 6 bases, with 13 bases remaining between them. This CDR3 contains 15 residues. Looked up from germline, CDR1 is SGHRS and CDR2 is YFSETQ. The CDR3 here is CASSLGGLASNEQFF. For the CDR3, the DNA is TGCGCCAGCAGCTTGGGCGGACTCGCCTCCAATGAGCAGTTCTTC.

V usage is TRBV5-8 and J usage is TRBJ2-7, with 7 bases identical to TRBD1. The germline CDR1 and CDR2 sequences are SGHTS and YDEGEE. V was clipped by 4 bases and J by 4 bases; unmatched bases: 8. This CDR3 contains 14 residues. The CDR3 loop reads CASSLRDRSYEQYF. CDR3 nucleotide sequence: TGTGCCAGCAGCCTCCGGGACAGATCTTACGAGCAGTACTTC.

J is TRBJ1-2 and V is TRBV5-1; 8 bases map to TRBD1. Unmatched junction bases numbered 11, after V lost 9 bases and J lost 4 bases. CDR1 and CDR2 from the germline V gene are SGHRS and YFSETQ. This CDR3 has 14 residues. In DNA, the CDR3 is TGCGCCACCTCCCCCGGACAGGGTGGCTATGGCTACACCTTC. Its protein product is CATSPGQGGYGYTF. Full variable domain (remainder filled in from reference TRBV5-1 and TRBJ1-2): KAGVTQTPRYLIKTRGQQVTLSCSPISGHRSVSWYQQTPGQGLQFLFEYFSETQRNKGNFPGRFSGRQFSNSRSEMNVSTLELGDSALYLCATSPGQGGYGYTFGSGTRLTVV.

The genes are TRBV3-1 (or the pseudogene TRBV3-2) and TRBJ2-1; TRBD1 agrees at 7 bases. Germline V gives CDR1 LGHDT, CDR2 YNNKEL (reference sequence). With V trimmed by 4 bases and J by 0 bases, 12 bases remained unmatched. There are 18 residues in the CDR3. CDR3 region: CASSLGTDPTFSYNEQFF. Here the CDR3 DNA reads TGTGCCAGCAGCCTAGGGACAGACCCAACTTTCTCCTACAATGAGCAGTTCTTC.

V and J are TRBV4-1 and TRBJ2-7, with D maybe TRBD1 (5 bases). There are 16 residues in the CDR3. The germline gives CDR1 MGHRA, CDR2 YSYEKL. Trimming removed 0 bases from V and 3 bases from J, with 15 bases in between. The CDR3 spells CASSQDPRDSDYEQYF. CDR3 coding DNA: TGCGCCAGCAGCCAAGACCCGCGTGACAGCGACTACGAGCAGTACTTC.

The J gene is TRBJ1-1, the V gene TRBV6-2 or TRBV6-3; D may be TRBD1 (6 bases). The V gene lost 7 bases and the J gene lost 7 bases, with 13 bases spanning the gap. The CDR3 runs to 12 residues. Germline lookup yields CDR1 MNHEY and CDR2 SVGEGT. The CDR3 protein is CASTPTGREAFF. In nucleotides, the CDR3 is TGTGCCAGCACCCCGACAGGACGTGAAGCTTTCTTT.